There are a few counts of the clone carrying this T cell receptor (beta chain). Its antigen is not known. Trimming removed 5 bases at V and 2 bases at J, with 10 bases between. The germline V gene has CDR1 SGHVS and CDR2 FQNEAQ. The CDR3 spans 13 residues. This sample stems from a study of CD8 T cells in ankylosing spondylitis. Study-level results: Made up of eight highly homologous variants, a TCR beta motif appeared characteristic of ankylosing spondylitis blood. Matched ankylosing spondylitis synovial fluid reportedly contained a significantly enriched population of disease-linked clones. In synovial fluid and blood from reactive arthritis, some motif variants were previously reported.

Scientists made TCR beta libraries using quantitative 5'-RACE with molecular barcodes. Via MiXCR, TCRdb re-called the 5' RACE reads, giving one row per CDR3 protein. This repertoire shows 800,000 to 900,000 distinct CDR3 sequences, about an eighth found once; its top ten account for 0.51%. The genes are TRBV7-8 and TRBJ2-7; D gene uncertain. The receptor comes from a male donor with ankylosing spondylitis. The sequenced sample was blood, either unsorted or a sorted T cell fraction (not recorded which). The CDR3 is CASSPDPAYEQYF. DNA of the CDR3: TGTGCCAGCAGCCCGGACCCCGCCTACGAGCAGTACTTC.